These T cell receptor beta chains were read from a single sample in a study of regulatory T cells in long-lasting Graves disease. MiXCR, run by TCRdb on the multiplex PCR reads, gives a single entry per CDR3 protein. The sample holds roughly 510,000 distinct CDR3 sequences, about 15% seen once. This same sample was also taken into another study, of T cells in Graves' hyperthyroidism and ophthalmopathy.

This specimen consisted of peripheral blood mononuclear cells (PBMCs), obtained at new diagnosis, from a patient treated with antithyroid drugs. The receptors originated from a man younger than 35 with Graves disease. CDR3s include the opening cysteine and the closing phenylalanine or tryptophan. The D gene is left open where the match is weak. The listing skips clone size in some rows; elsewhere it reads once, few, many or a size class.

cdr3_aa: CASSQEARGKETQYF
cdr3_nt: TGTGCCAGCAGCCAAGAGGCGAGAGGAAAAGAGACCCAGTACTTC
v_call: TRBV4-1
clone_size: .
j_call: TRBJ2-5
d_call: .

cdr3_aa: CASKRELGGAVTGELFF
cdr3_nt: TGTGCCAGCAAGAGGGAGTTAGGGGGCGCCGTCACCGGGGAGCTGTTTTTT
v_call: TRBV2
clone_size: .
j_call: TRBJ2-2
d_call: TRBD1

cdr3_aa: CASKVGLEETQYF
cdr3_nt: TGTGCCAGCAAAGTGGGCTTGGAAGAGACCCAGTACTTC
v_call: TRBV7-9
clone_size: many
j_call: TRBJ2-5
d_call: .

cdr3_aa: CASSFTEGPSEAFF
cdr3_nt: TGCGCCAGCAGTTTCACAGAGGGTCCTTCTGAAGCTTTCTTT
v_call: TRBV10-2
clone_size: .
j_call: TRBJ1-1
d_call: .

cdr3_aa: CASSKASDPSYEQYF
cdr3_nt: TGTGCCAGCAGTAAAGCGTCAGACCCCTCCTACGAGCAGTACTTC
v_call: TRBV6-1
clone_size: few
j_call: TRBJ2-7
d_call: .

cdr3_aa: CASRSRTGQGQPQHF
cdr3_nt: TGTGCCAGCAGGTCTCGGACAGGGCAAGGGCAGCCCCAGCATTTT
v_call: TRBV6-1
clone_size: .
j_call: TRBJ1-5
d_call: TRBD1

cdr3_aa: CASSDPGTGDEKLFF
cdr3_nt: TGCGCCAGCAGTGATCCGGGAACGGGTGACGAAAAACTGTTTTTT
v_call: TRBV10-1
clone_size: few
j_call: TRBJ1-4
d_call: .

cdr3_aa: CSAKTGQETQYF
cdr3_nt: TGCAGTGCCAAGACAGGGCAAGAGACCCAGTACTTC
v_call: TRBV20-1
clone_size: many
j_call: TRBJ2-5
d_call: TRBD1

cdr3_aa: CASSLYAGGATEAFF
cdr3_nt: TGCGCCAGCAGCTTGTACGCAGGGGGCGCAACTGAAGCTTTCTTT
v_call: TRBV5-1
clone_size: many
j_call: TRBJ1-1
d_call: TRBD1

cdr3_aa: CASSPQASGNYNEQFF
cdr3_nt: TGTGCCAGCTCACCACAGGCTAGCGGGAACTACAATGAGCAGTTCTTC
v_call: TRBV18
clone_size: many
j_call: TRBJ2-1
d_call: TRBD2

cdr3_aa: CASSQGRTVAKNIQYF
cdr3_nt: TGCGCCAGCAGCCAAGGGAGGACAGTAGCCAAAAACATTCAGTACTTC
v_call: TRBV4-1
clone_size: .
j_call: TRBJ2-4
d_call: .

cdr3_aa: CASSQVGTLNTEAFF
cdr3_nt: TGCGCCAGCAGCCAAGTCGGGACACTGAACACTGAAGCTTTCTTT
v_call: TRBV4-1
clone_size: few
j_call: TRBJ1-1
d_call: .

cdr3_aa: CASSLGLGGSTDTQYF
cdr3_nt: TGTGCCAGCAGCTTGGGGCTTGGGGGGAGCACAGATACGCAGTATTTT
v_call: TRBV7-2
clone_size: .
j_call: TRBJ2-3
d_call: .

cdr3_aa: CASSGQLYEQYF
cdr3_nt: TGTGCCAGCAGCGGACAACTCTACGAGCAGTACTTC
v_call: TRBV11-2
clone_size: many
j_call: TRBJ2-7
d_call: .

cdr3_aa: CASSPEGVWGQPQHF
cdr3_nt: TGCGCCAGCAGCCCGGAGGGGGTATGGGGACAGCCCCAGCATTTT
v_call: TRBV5-1
clone_size: .
j_call: TRBJ1-5
d_call: .

cdr3_aa: CAWSVRGTFLYEQYF
cdr3_nt: TGTGCCTGGAGTGTTCGCGGCACCTTTCTCTACGAGCAGTACTTC
v_call: TRBV30
clone_size: many
j_call: TRBJ2-7
d_call: .

cdr3_aa: CAWRLSGGNEQFF
cdr3_nt: TGTGCCTGGAGACTATCAGGGGGAAATGAGCAGTTCTTC
v_call: TRBV30
clone_size: many
j_call: TRBJ2-1
d_call: TRBD1

cdr3_aa: CASSVGGGRGSNTEAFF
cdr3_nt: TGTGCCAGCAGCGTAGGGGGCGGGAGGGGCAGTAACACTGAAGCTTTCTTT
v_call: TRBV9
clone_size: .
j_call: TRBJ1-1
d_call: .

cdr3_aa: CASSLGTPETQYF
cdr3_nt: TGTGCCAGCAGCTTAGGGACGCCGGAGACCCAGTACTTC
v_call: TRBV7-9
clone_size: many
j_call: TRBJ2-5
d_call: .

cdr3_aa: CASSLQGRTGELFF
cdr3_nt: TGTGCCAGCAGCTTACAGGGGCGGACCGGGGAGCTGTTTTTT
v_call: TRBV7-3
clone_size: .
j_call: TRBJ2-2
d_call: .

cdr3_aa: CASSLPLAGGSEQFF
cdr3_nt: TGTGCCAGCAGTTTACCACTAGCGGGAGGCAGTGAGCAGTTCTTC
v_call: TRBV28
clone_size: many
j_call: TRBJ2-1
d_call: TRBD2

cdr3_aa: CASSPQAGGRGFYEQYF
cdr3_nt: TGTGCCAGCAGCCCCCAGGCGGGAGGGCGGGGGTTTTACGAGCAGTACTTC
v_call: TRBV9
clone_size: few
j_call: TRBJ2-7
d_call: TRBD2

cdr3_aa: CASSGTISYGYTF
cdr3_nt: TGTGCCAGCAGTGGGACAATTTCCTATGGCTACACCTTC
v_call: TRBV2
clone_size: .
j_call: TRBJ1-2
d_call: .

cdr3_aa: CASRLGNYGYTF
cdr3_nt: TGTGCCAGCAGACTCGGCAACTATGGCTACACCTTC
v_call: TRBV27
clone_size: few
j_call: TRBJ1-2
d_call: .

cdr3_aa: CATSREDRAGGEQFF
cdr3_nt: TGTGCCACCAGCAGAGAAGACAGGGCTGGGGGTGAGCAGTTCTTC
v_call: TRBV15
clone_size: many
j_call: TRBJ2-1
d_call: TRBD1

cdr3_aa: CASSFYQGANTEAFF
cdr3_nt: TGTGCCAGCAGCTTTTATCAGGGGGCGAACACTGAAGCTTTCTTT
v_call: TRBV7-2
clone_size: many
j_call: TRBJ1-1
d_call: TRBD1

cdr3_aa: CASKDSPGADQPQHF
cdr3_nt: TGTGCCAGTAAAGATAGCCCAGGGGCCGATCAGCCCCAGCATTTT
v_call: TRBV19
clone_size: few
j_call: TRBJ1-5
d_call: .

cdr3_aa: CASSVNPTGMNTEAFF
cdr3_nt: TGTGCCAGCAGCGTTAACCCCACAGGGATGAACACTGAAGCTTTCTTT
v_call: TRBV9
clone_size: .
j_call: TRBJ1-1
d_call: .

cdr3_aa: CASSEGLGTQYF
cdr3_nt: TGCGCCAGCAGCGAAGGGTTAGGCACGCAGTATTTT
v_call: TRBV10-2
clone_size: .
j_call: TRBJ2-3
d_call: .

cdr3_aa: CASTLAGLSYNEQFF
cdr3_nt: TGTGCCAGCACCTTAGCGGGTCTCTCCTACAATGAGCAGTTCTTC
v_call: TRBV7-3
clone_size: .
j_call: TRBJ2-1
d_call: TRBD2

cdr3_aa: CASSSRNSNYGYTF
cdr3_nt: TGTGCCAGCAGTTCCAGAAACAGCAACTATGGCTACACCTTC
v_call: TRBV6-5
clone_size: .
j_call: TRBJ1-2
d_call: .

cdr3_aa: CASSLDFVQGAKNTEAFF
cdr3_nt: TGTGCCAGCAGCTTAGACTTCGTACAGGGGGCCAAGAACACTGAAGCTTTCTTT
v_call: TRBV7-9
clone_size: .
j_call: TRBJ1-1
d_call: TRBD1

cdr3_aa: CASSLGQGVTNEKLFF
cdr3_nt: TGCGCCAGCAGCTTGGGCCAGGGTGTAACTAATGAAAAACTGTTTTTT
v_call: TRBV5-1
clone_size: .
j_call: TRBJ1-4
d_call: .

cdr3_aa: CASSEFYEQYF
cdr3_nt: TGTGCCAGCAGTGAATTCTACGAGCAGTACTTC
v_call: TRBV2
clone_size: many
j_call: TRBJ2-7
d_call: .

cdr3_aa: CASSAMTGANEQFF
cdr3_nt: TGTGCCAGCAGCGCGATGACAGGGGCGAATGAGCAGTTCTTC
v_call: TRBV2
clone_size: .
j_call: TRBJ2-1
d_call: TRBD1

cdr3_aa: CSVGTSGGGNQPQHF
cdr3_nt: TGCAGCGTTGGGACCTCAGGGGGTGGCAATCAGCCCCAGCATTTT
v_call: TRBV29-1
clone_size: few
j_call: TRBJ1-5
d_call: TRBD1

cdr3_aa: CASSFQTGSGNTIYF
cdr3_nt: TGTGCCAGCAGTTTTCAGACAGGGTCTGGAAACACCATATATTTT
v_call: TRBV27
clone_size: .
j_call: TRBJ1-3
d_call: TRBD1

cdr3_aa: CASSPIRGQNEKLFF
cdr3_nt: TGTGCCAGCAGCCCGATCCGGGGTCAAAATGAAAAACTGTTTTTT
v_call: TRBV7-9
clone_size: .
j_call: TRBJ1-4
d_call: .